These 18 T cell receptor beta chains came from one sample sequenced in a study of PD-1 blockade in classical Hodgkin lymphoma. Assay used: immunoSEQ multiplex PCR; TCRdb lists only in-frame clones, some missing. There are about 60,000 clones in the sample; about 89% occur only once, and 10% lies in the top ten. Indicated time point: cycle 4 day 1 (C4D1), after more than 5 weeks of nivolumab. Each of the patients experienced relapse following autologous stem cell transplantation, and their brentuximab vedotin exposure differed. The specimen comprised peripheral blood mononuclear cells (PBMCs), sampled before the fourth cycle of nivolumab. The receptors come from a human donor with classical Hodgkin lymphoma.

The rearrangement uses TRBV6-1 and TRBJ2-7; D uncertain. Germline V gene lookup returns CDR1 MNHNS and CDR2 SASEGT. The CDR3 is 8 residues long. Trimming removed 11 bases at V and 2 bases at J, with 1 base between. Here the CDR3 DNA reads TGTGCCGCCTACGAGCAGTACTTC. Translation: CAAYEQYF.

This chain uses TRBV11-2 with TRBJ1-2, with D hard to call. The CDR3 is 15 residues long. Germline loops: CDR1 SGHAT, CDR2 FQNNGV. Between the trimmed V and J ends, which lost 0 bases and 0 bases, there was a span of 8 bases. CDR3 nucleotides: TGTGCCAGCAGCTTAGATACAAGAACTAACTATGGCTACACCTTC. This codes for CASSLDTRTNYGYTF.

The CDR3 region has the DNA TGTGCCAGTAGTAGCCGGGACAGGGAGCGAGGTCAGCCCCAGCATTTT. Residues: CASSSRDRERGQPQHF. This chain uses TRBV19 with TRBJ1-5, with 9 bases aligning to TRBD1. Germline-derived CDR1 and CDR2 are LNHDA and SQIVND (reference sequence). J lost 6 bases, V lost 4 bases, and 10 bases had no gene match. This CDR3 has 16 amino acids.

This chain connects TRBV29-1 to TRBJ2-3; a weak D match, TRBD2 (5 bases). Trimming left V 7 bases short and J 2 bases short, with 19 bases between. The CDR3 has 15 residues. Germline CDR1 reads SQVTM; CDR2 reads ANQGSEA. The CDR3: CSARSGLGITDTQYF. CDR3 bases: TGCAGCGCCCGGTCCGGGCTCGGGATCACAGATACGCAGTATTTT.

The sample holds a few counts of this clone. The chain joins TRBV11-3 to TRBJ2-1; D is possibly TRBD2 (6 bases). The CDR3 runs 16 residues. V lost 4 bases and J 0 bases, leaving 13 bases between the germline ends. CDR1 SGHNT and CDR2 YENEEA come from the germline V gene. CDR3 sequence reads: CASSSRDGGSYNEQFF. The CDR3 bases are TGTGCCAGCAGCTCGCGGGACGGGGGCTCCTACAATGAGCAGTTCTTC.

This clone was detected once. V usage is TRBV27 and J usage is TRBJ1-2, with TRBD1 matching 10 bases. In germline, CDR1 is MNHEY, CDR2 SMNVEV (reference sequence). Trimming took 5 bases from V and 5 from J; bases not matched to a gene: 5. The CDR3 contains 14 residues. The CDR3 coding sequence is TGTGCCAGCAGTCCCGGGACAGGGGAATATGGCTACACCTTC. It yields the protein CASSPGTGEYGYTF.

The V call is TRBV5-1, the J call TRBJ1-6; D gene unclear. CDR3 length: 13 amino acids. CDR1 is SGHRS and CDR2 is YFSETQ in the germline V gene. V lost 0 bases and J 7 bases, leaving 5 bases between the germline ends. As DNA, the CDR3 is TGCGCCAGCAGCTTGGAAGTAAATTCACCCCTCCACTTT. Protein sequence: CASSLEVNSPLHF.

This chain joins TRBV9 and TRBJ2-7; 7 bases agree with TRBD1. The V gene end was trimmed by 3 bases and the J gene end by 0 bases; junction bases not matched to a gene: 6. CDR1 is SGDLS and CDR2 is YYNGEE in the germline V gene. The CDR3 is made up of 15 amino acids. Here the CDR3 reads CASSEQTGPSYEQYF. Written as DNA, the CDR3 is TGTGCCAGCAGCGAGCAGACAGGGCCCTCCTACGAGCAGTACTTC.

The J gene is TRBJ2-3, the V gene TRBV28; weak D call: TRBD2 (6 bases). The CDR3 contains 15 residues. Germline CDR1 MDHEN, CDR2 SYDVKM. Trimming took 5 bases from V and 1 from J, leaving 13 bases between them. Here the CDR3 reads CASSPPGGGTDTQYF. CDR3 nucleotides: TGTGCCAGCAGTCCACCGGGCGGGGGCACAGATACGCAGTATTTT. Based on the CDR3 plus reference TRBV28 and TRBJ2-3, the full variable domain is DVKVTQSSRYLVKRTGEKVFLECVQDMDHENMFWYRQDPGLGLRLIYFSYDVKMKEKGDIPEGYSVSREKKERFSLILESASTNQTSMYLCASSPPGGGTDTQYFGPGTRLTVL.

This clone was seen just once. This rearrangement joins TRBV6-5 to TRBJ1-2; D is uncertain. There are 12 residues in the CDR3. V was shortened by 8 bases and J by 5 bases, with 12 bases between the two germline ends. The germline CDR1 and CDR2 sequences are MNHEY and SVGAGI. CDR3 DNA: TGTGCCAGCCAAGGGCCGTTATATGGCTACACCTTC. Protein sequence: CASQGPLYGYTF.

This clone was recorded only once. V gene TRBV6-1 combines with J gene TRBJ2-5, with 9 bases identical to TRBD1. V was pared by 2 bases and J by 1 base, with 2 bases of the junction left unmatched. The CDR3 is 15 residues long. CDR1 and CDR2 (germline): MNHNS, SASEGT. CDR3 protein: CASSETGGLQETQYF. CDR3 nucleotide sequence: TGTGCCAGCAGTGAAACAGGGGGCCTCCAAGAGACCCAGTACTTC.

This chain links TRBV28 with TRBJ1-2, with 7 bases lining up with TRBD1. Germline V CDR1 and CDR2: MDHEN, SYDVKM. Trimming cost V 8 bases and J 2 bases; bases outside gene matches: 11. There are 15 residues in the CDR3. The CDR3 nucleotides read TGTGCCAGCTGTCTCGGGACAGCTCTGAACTATGGCTACACCTTC. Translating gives CASCLGTALNYGYTF.

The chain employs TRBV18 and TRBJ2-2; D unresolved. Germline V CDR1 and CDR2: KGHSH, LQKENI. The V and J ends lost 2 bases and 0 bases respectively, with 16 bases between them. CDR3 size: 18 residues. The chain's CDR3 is CASSPAGRFIANTGELFF. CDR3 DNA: TGTGCCAGCTCACCAGCTGGACGGTTCATCGCGAACACCGGGGAGCTGTTTTTT.

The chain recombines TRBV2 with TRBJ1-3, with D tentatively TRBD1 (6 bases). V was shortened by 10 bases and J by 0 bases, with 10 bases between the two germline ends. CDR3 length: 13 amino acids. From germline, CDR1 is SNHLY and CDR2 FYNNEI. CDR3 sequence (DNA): TGTGCCATCACAGGGCGCTCTGGAAACACCATATATTTT. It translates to CAITGRSGNTIYF.

This CDR3 is CSDRTGQEQFF. DNA for the CDR3: TGCAGCGACCGGACAGGGCAAGAGCAGTTCTTC. V and J are TRBV29-1 and TRBJ2-1; 8 bases align to TRBD1. The germline V gene encodes CDR1 SQVTM and CDR2 ANQGSEA. The V and J ends lost 7 bases and 10 bases, in that order; junction bases with no gene match: 6. The CDR3 loop spans 11 amino acids.

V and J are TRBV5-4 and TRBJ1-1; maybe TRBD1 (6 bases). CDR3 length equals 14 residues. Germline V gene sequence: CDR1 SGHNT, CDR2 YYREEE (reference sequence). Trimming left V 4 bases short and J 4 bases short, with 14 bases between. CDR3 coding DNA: TGTGCCAGCAGCCGAGCCAGGGGAGTCACTGAAGCTTTCTTT. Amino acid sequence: CASSRARGVTEAFF.

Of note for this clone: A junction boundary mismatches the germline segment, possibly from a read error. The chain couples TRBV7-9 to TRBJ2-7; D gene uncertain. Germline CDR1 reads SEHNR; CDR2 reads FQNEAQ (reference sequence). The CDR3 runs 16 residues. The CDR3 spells CASSRTVSNGSYGQYF. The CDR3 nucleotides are TGTGCCAGCAGCCGTACTGTTTCCAACGGGTCCTACGGGCAGTACTTC.

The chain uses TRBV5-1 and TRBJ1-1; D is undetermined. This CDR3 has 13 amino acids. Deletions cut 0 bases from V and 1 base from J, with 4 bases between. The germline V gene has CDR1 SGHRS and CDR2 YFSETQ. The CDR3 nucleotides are TGCGCCAGCAGCTTGGGGAGGAACACTGAAGCTTTCTTT. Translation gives CASSLGRNTEAFF.